Presented here are 22 T cell receptor beta chains from one specimen sequenced in a study of T cells in Graves' hyperthyroidism and ophthalmopathy. The source material, RNA transcripts, was used to amplify TCR beta CDR3 regions. HTBI primers were used for first-round RT-PCR of the TCR CDR3. MiXCR, applied by TCRdb to the multiplex PCR reads, yields one record per CDR3 protein. This table has 550,000 to 600,000 distinct CDR3 sequences, over 15% appearing once. Sequenced: blood. The receptors come from a woman aged 18 to 35 with Graves' hyperthyroidism.

The V and J genes are TRBV5-1 and TRBJ2-7; D not resolved. The germline V gene has CDR1 SGHRS and CDR2 YFSETQ. V lost 0 bases and J 5 bases, leaving 12 bases between the germline ends. CDR3 length: 14 amino acids. In DNA form, the CDR3 reads TGCGCCAGCAGCTTGGGTCCAGAGAATAACGAGCAGTACTTC. It is translated as CASSLGPENNEQYF.

Ten or more counts support this clonotype. The chain recombines TRBV27 with TRBJ1-2; D gene unclear. The germline gives CDR1 MNHEY, CDR2 SMNVEV (reference sequence). This CDR3 has 15 residues. V dropped 6 bases and J dropped 3 bases, with 17 bases sitting between them. Here the CDR3 reads CASRQNIQSYYGYTF. CDR3 in DNA: TGTGCCAGCAGACAAAACATACAGTCTTACTATGGCTACACCTTC.

This clonotype was observed a handful of times. This chain uses TRBV7-6 with TRBJ1-5; TRBD1 might be the D (6 bases). The V and J ends lost 5 bases and 4 bases respectively, with 12 bases between them. From germline, CDR1 is SGHVS and CDR2 FNYEAQ. CDR3 size: 14 residues. The CDR3 DNA follows: TGTGCCAGCAGCGCTGCAGGGGCTAATCAGCCCCAGCATTTT. Its translation is CASSAAGANQPQHF.

Only a few counts were recorded for this clonotype. The rearrangement links TRBV4-3 to TRBJ1-6; possible D gene TRBD1, 6 bases. V was trimmed by 3 bases and J by 7 bases, leaving 16 bases between them. This CDR3 spans 16 amino acids. Germline CDR1 and CDR2: LGHNA and YSLEER. This CDR3 is CASSQDPSGVNSPLHF. CDR3 nucleotide sequence: TGCGCCAGCAGCCAGGATCCCTCAGGGGTCAATTCACCCCTCCACTTT.

The V gene is TRBV15, the J gene TRBJ2-7, with TRBD1 identical over 10 bases. Germline V gives CDR1 LNHNV, CDR2 YYDKDF (reference sequence). The CDR3 runs to 15 residues. The ends lost 3 bases at V and 7 bases at J; junction bases unmatched: 9. The CDR3 loop is CATSSSRTGGREQYF. CDR3 coding DNA: TGTGCCACCAGCAGTTCCCGGACAGGGGGGCGGGAGCAGTACTTC.

CDR3 region: CASSNLLRGQGDTDTQYF. As DNA, the CDR3 is TGTGCCAGCAGCAACCTTTTACGGGGACAGGGCGACACAGATACGCAGTATTTT. V usage is TRBV6-4 and J usage is TRBJ2-3; 9 nucleotides align to TRBD1. Trimming took 6 bases from V and 2 from J; bases not matched to a gene: 15. This CDR3 has 18 residues. Per germline, CDR1 MRHNA and CDR2 SNTAGT.

Ten or more counts support this clonotype. V gene TRBV7-8 combines with J gene TRBJ1-1; D gene unclear. Trimming removed 0 bases from V and 1 base from J, with 9 bases in between. The CDR3 is 15 amino acids. The germline gives CDR1 SGHVS, CDR2 FQNEAQ. The CDR3 DNA reads TGTGCCAGCAGCTTAGCAGGGAAACAGAACACTGAAGCTTTCTTT. It specifies CASSLAGKQNTEAFF.

The chain has TRBV6-5 and TRBJ2-3, with a tentative D call TRBD2 (6 bases). The germline V and J ends were trimmed by 2 bases and 2 bases, with 11 bases remaining between them. The CDR3 has 15 residues. CDR1 is MNHEY and CDR2 is SVGAGI in the germline V gene. CDR3 sequence: CASSYVGGSTDTQYF. CDR3 sequence (DNA): TGTGCCAGCAGTTACGTCGGGGGATCCACAGATACGCAGTATTTT.

The rearrangement uses TRBV20-1 and TRBJ2-3; 8 bases are a match to TRBD2. Germline CDR1 is DFQATT and CDR2 is SNEGSKA (reference sequence). The CDR3 contains 13 residues. V lost 6 bases and J lost 7; bases outside the gene matches: 9. The CDR3 DNA reads as TGCAGTGCCTTAGGGCGGGGGGCCAATACGCAGTATTTT. Its protein product is CSALGRGANTQYF.

This clonotype was observed a few times. The V and J genes are TRBV6-1 and TRBJ1-2; weak D call: TRBD1 (6 bases). The V and J ends lost 5 bases and 2 bases respectively, with 15 bases between them. This CDR3 is built from 15 residues. Germline CDR1 reads MNHNS; CDR2 reads SASEGT. This chain's CDR3 is CASSRQAGFNYGYTF. The CDR3 coding sequence is TGTGCCAGCAGTCGACAGGCAGGGTTCAACTATGGCTACACCTTC.

This clonotype was counted between two and nine times. The chain recombines TRBV20-1 with TRBJ1-1; D remains ambiguous. The ends were cut back, 4 bases at V and 5 bases at J, with 5 bases in the middle. The CDR3 loop spans 10 amino acids. Germline CDR1 reads DFQATT; CDR2 reads SNEGSKA (reference sequence). The CDR3 region is CSAMGTEAFF. CDR3 DNA: TGCAGTGCTATGGGGACTGAAGCTTTCTTT.

The gene calls are TRBV7-9 and TRBJ2-6; TRBD2 might be the D (6 bases). This CDR3 is built from 18 residues. CDR1 and CDR2 from the germline V gene are SEHNR and FQNEAQ (reference sequence). Trimming removed 4 bases from V and 2 bases from J, with 18 bases in between. CDR3 nucleotides: TGTGCCAGCAGCTCCCGATTCAGGGACTCGGCTGGGGCCAACGTCCTGACTTTC. It codes for CASSSRFRDSAGANVLTF.

This clonotype appeared many times. The J gene is TRBJ2-5, the V gene TRBV12-3 or TRBV12-4; TRBD2 matches 14 bases. J lost 7 bases, V lost 6 bases, and 7 bases had no gene match. CDR3 length equals 15 residues. The chain's CDR3 is CASRTSGRAGGTQYF. CDR3 coding DNA: TGTGCCAGCAGGACTAGCGGGAGGGCCGGGGGGACCCAGTACTTC.

This clonotype was counted ten times or more. The DNA for the CDR3 is TGTGCCACCAGTGTCCCGGGACAGGGGACGGGTACCACAGAGACCCAGTACTTC. Its protein is CATSVPGQGTGTTETQYF. The rearrangement links TRBV24-1 to TRBJ2-5, with 10 bases matching TRBD1. The CDR3 has 18 amino acids. The V gene end was trimmed by 5 bases and the J gene end by 4 bases; junction bases not matched to a gene: 15. From germline, CDR1 is KGHDR and CDR2 SFDVKD.

This clonotype has more than one count but fewer than ten. The chain employs TRBV10-1 and TRBJ2-1; D is possibly TRBD2 (7 bases). CDR3 size: 15 residues. V dropped 6 bases and J dropped 4 bases, with 16 bases sitting between them. Germline CDR1 is WNHNN and CDR2 is SYGVQD (reference sequence). The CDR3 DNA follows: TGCGCCAGCAGCGATGCGGGGGCCGCGTACAATGAGCAGTTCTTC. It translates to CASSDAGAAYNEQFF.

Many counts were recorded for this clonotype. The chain combines TRBV7-8 with TRBJ1-1; a possible D gene is TRBD1 (5 bases). Germline V CDR1 and CDR2: SGHVS, FQNEAQ. The CDR3 is 16 residues long. V dropped 7 bases and J dropped 0 bases, with 18 bases sitting between them. DNA for the CDR3: TGTGCCAGCACCCGGGGGATGGGTAGGATGAACACTGAAGCTTTCTTT. It is translated as CASTRGMGRMNTEAFF.

For this clonotype: This clone may be a read error of a much larger clone one base away. V gene TRBV20-1 combines with J gene TRBJ1-4, with D unclear. CDR3 length: 15 residues. Germline CDR1 is DFQATT and CDR2 is SNEGSKA (reference sequence). The germline V and J ends were trimmed by 7 bases and 4 bases, with 19 bases remaining between them. The CDR3 DNA reads as TGCAGTGTCAACTCGCTCCGGGGAGTTAATGAAAAACTGTTTTTT. Its protein is CSVNSLRGVNEKLFF.

This clonotype has a count of ten or more. This chain joins TRBV5-1 and TRBJ1-1; the D gene is possibly TRBD1 (5 bases). V lost 2 bases, J lost 0 bases, and 8 bases lay in between. This CDR3 spans 14 amino acids. Germline V gene data show CDR1 as SGHRS and CDR2 as YFSETQ. Here the CDR3 DNA reads TGCGCCAGCAGCTTTGGGGCCATGAACACTGAAGCTTTCTTT. It specifies CASSFGAMNTEAFF.

This clonotype was counted at least ten times. The J gene is TRBJ2-3, the V gene TRBV11-2; D is ambiguous. Germline V gene data show CDR1 as SGHAT and CDR2 as FQNNGV. The length of the CDR3 is 14 residues. The V and J ends lost 4 bases and 4 bases respectively, with 12 bases between them. This chain's CDR3 is CASSSFSEPDTQYF. CDR3 sequence (DNA): TGTGCCAGCAGCTCCTTCTCCGAGCCAGATACGCAGTATTTT. Full variable domain (rest looked up from reference TRBV11-2 and TRBJ2-3): EAGVAQSPRYKIIEKRQSVAFWCNPISGHATLYWYQQILGQGPKLLIQFQNNGVVDDSQLPKDRFSAERLKGVDSTLKIQPAKLEDSAVYLCASSSFSEPDTQYFGPGTRLTVL.

In its sample, this clonotype was seen many times. V gene TRBV30 combines with J gene TRBJ1-2; D gene unclear. Germline lookup yields CDR1 GTSNPN and CDR2 SVGIG (reference sequence). Trimming cost V 1 base and J 0 bases, with 9 bases left between them. CDR3 length: 14 amino acids. The CDR3 here is CAWSGPRTNYGYTF. The CDR3 nucleotides read TGTGCCTGGAGTGGACCTAGGACTAACTATGGCTACACCTTC.

The chain combines TRBV7-9 with TRBJ2-7, with a weak D call TRBD1 (5 bases). V lost 1 base to trimming and J lost 3 bases, with 7 bases between them. The CDR3 spans 13 residues. In germline, CDR1 is SEHNR, CDR2 FQNEAQ (reference sequence). This CDR3 reads CASSLDQGYEQYF. The CDR3 nucleotides are TGTGCCAGCAGCTTAGATCAGGGCTACGAGCAGTACTTC.

This clonotype was detected only a few times. CDR3 coding DNA: TGTGCCAGCAGTGCCGAGCCCCTAGGGAACAATGAGCAGTTCTTC. It codes for CASSAEPLGNNEQFF. This chain connects TRBV6-4 to TRBJ2-1; D is undetermined. V was trimmed by 4 bases and J by 5 bases, leaving 15 bases between them. Germline CDR1 and CDR2: MRHNA and SNTAGT. The CDR3 runs 15 residues.